Listed below are T cell receptor beta chains from one sample, sequenced in a study of high-grade serous ovarian cancer treatment subgroups. Repertoires were generated with immunoSEQ multiplex PCR, while TCRdb's copy carries only in-frame clones and drops some. The repertoire has 13,000 or so clones, approximately 88% of them found once; the top ten carry under 3.5%. The specimen was tumor tissue. These receptor sequences come from a human donor with high-grade serous ovarian cancer. Both conserved end residues are part of each CDR3. The D gene is left open where the match is weak. Clone size is given for some rows only: seen once, a few or many times, or a class if the clone is expanded.

>15|-|-|TRBJ2-2|TRBV5-1
CASAELGASWGELFF
TGCGCCAGCGCGGAGCTAGGAGCCTCGTGGGGGGAGCTGTTTTTT
>15|-|-|TRBJ1-3|TRBV19
CASSPSTGTGNTIYF
TGTGCCAGTAGTCCCTCAACAGGGACTGGAAACACCATATATTTT
>14|TRBD1|-|TRBJ1-5|TRBV5-4
CASSQTDRGQPQHF
TGTGCCAGCAGCCAAACCGACAGGGGCCAGCCCCAGCATTTT
>14|TRBD1|few|TRBJ1-1|TRBV2
CATTGTGRGTEAFF
TGTGCCACTACCGGGACAGGGAGGGGTACTGAAGCTTTCTTT
>15|-|-|TRBJ1-6|TRBV28
CASRSGTADNSPLHF
TGTGCCAGCAGGTCCGGGACGGCCGATAATTCACCCCTCCACTTT
>13|-|-|TRBJ1-2|TRBV5-4
CASSLKGDYGYTF
TGTGCCAGCAGCTTAAAGGGGGACTATGGCTACACCTTC
>16|-|-|TRBJ1-4|TRBV28
CASSFKGMGANEKLFF
TGTGCCAGCAGTTTTAAGGGGATGGGGGCTAATGAAAAACTGTTTTTT
>15|-|-|TRBJ2-7|TRBV13
CASSSSWGEIYEQYF
TGTGCCAGCAGCTCCTCCTGGGGTGAGATCTACGAGCAGTACTTC
>15|TRBD1|-|TRBJ1-2|TRBV7-9
CASEIQGGHNYGYTF
TGTGCCAGCGAGATACAGGGGGGTCATAACTATGGCTACACCTTC
>16|TRBD1|-|TRBJ2-7|TRBV10-3
CAISSSPTGVRDEQYF
TGTGCCATCAGCTCCTCTCCGACAGGGGTGAGAGACGAGCAGTACTTC
>16|-|-|TRBJ2-3|TRBV5-4
CASSHQVPRGTDTQYF
TGTGCCAGCAGCCATCAGGTCCCTCGGGGCACAGATACGCAGTATTTT
>15|-|few|TRBJ1-1|TRBV5-5
CASSSGWGLNTEAFF
TGTGCCAGCAGCTCCGGGTGGGGGCTGAACACTGAAGCTTTCTTT
>16|TRBD1|-|TRBJ2-5|TRBV7-2
CASSLDGTGSGETQYF
TGTGCCAGCAGCTTAGACGGGACAGGATCGGGCGAGACCCAGTACTTC
>17|-|-|TRBJ2-6|TRBV11-3
CASSGEGFSSGANVLTF
TGTGCCAGCAGCGGTGAGGGTTTCTCATCTGGGGCCAACGTCCTGACTTTC